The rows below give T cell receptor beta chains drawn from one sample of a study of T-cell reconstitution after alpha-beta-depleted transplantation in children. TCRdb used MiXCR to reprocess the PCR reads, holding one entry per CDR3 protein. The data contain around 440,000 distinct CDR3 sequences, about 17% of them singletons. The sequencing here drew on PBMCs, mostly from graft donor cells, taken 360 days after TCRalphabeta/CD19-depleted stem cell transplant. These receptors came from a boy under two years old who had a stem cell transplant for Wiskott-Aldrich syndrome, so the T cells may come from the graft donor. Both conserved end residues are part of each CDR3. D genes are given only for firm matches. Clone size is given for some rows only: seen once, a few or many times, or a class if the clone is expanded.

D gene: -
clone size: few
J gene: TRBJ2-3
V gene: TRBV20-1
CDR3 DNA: TGCAGTGCTAGAGATTCGAGACTAGGAGGGGGAGATACGCAGTATTTT
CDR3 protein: CSARDSRLGGGDTQYF

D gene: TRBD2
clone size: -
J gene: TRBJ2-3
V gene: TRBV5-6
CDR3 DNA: TGTGCCAGCAGCTTGTTAGCGGGAGGTTTCACAGATACGCAGTATTTT
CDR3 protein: CASSLLAGGFTDTQYF

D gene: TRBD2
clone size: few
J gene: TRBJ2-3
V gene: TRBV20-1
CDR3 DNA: TGCAGTGCTAGTATCCTAGCGGGAGCCCCAGATACGCAGTATTTT
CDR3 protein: CSASILAGAPDTQYF

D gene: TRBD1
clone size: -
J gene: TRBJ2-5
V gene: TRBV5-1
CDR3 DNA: TGCGCCAGCAGCCTCCCCGGGACAGGGGGCGGGGAGACCCAGTACTTC
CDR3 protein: CASSLPGTGGGETQYF

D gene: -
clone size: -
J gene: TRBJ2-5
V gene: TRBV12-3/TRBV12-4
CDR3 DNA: TGTGCCAGCAGTTTAGCGGCCAGGGGAGAGACCCAGTACTTC
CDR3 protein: CASSLAARGETQYF

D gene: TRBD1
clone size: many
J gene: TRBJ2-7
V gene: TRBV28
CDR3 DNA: TGTGCCAGCAGTTGGGGGACAGGGCCCTACGAGCAGTACTTC
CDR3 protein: CASSWGTGPYEQYF

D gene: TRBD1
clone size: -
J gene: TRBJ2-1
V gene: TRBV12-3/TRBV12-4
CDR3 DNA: TGTGCCAGCAGCCGGGACAGGGGGGATGAGCAGTTCTTC
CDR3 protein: CASSRDRGDEQFF

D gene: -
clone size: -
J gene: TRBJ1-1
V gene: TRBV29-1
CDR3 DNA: TGCAGCGTTGAAAAAGGGTGGTCAGGGACTGAAGCTTTCTTT
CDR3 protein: CSVEKGWSGTEAFF

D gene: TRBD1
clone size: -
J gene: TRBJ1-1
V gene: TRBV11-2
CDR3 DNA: TGTGCCAGCAGCGTTACAGGGGGGGCTCAAGAAGCTTTCTTT
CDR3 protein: CASSVTGGAQEAFF

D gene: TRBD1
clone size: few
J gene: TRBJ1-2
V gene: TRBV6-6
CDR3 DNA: TGTGCCAGCAAACAGGGGGCTTACTATGGCTACACCTTC
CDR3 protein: CASKQGAYYGYTF

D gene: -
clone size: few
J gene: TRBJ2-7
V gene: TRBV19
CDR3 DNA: TGTGCCAGTAGCCCACTTATCTCCTACGAGCAGTACTTC
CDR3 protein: CASSPLISYEQYF

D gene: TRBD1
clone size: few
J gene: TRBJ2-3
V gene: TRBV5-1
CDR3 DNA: TGCGCCAGCAGCCTGACAGGGGGGCATACGCAGTATTTT
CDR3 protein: CASSLTGGHTQYF

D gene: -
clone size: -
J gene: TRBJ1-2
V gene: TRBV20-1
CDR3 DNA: TGCAGTGCTAGATACAGGAATGGCTACACCTTC
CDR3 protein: CSARYRNGYTF

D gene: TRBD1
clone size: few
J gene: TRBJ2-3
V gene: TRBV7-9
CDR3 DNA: TGTGCCAGCAGCCGAGGACAGGTTAGCACAGATACGCAGTATTTT
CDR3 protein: CASSRGQVSTDTQYF

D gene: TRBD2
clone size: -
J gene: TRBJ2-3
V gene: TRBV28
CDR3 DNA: TGTGCCAGCAGTTTCCCAGCCGGGACTAGGGGAACAGATACGCAGTATTTT
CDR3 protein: CASSFPAGTRGTDTQYF

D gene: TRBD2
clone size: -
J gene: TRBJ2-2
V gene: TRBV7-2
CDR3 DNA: TGTGCCAGCAGTAGAAGGCTAGCGGGAGTAAGCGGGGAGCTGTTTTTT
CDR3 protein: CASSRRLAGVSGELFF

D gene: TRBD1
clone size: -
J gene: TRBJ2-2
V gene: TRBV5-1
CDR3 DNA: TGCGCCAGCAGCTCCCGGGACAGGAACACCGGGGAGCTGTTTTTT
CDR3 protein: CASSSRDRNTGELFF

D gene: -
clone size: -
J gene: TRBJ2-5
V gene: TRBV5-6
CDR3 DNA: TGTGCCAGCAAGTTAGCGGCCCGGGGAGAGACCCAGTACTTC
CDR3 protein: CASKLAARGETQYF

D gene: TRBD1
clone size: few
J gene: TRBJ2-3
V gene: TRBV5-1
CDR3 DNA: TGCGCCAGCAGCTTGCCAGGGGGCGCGAGTACGCAGTATTTT
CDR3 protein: CASSLPGGASTQYF

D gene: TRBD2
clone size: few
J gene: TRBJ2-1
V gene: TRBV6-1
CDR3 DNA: TGTGCCAGCAGTGAATATCTACTAGCGAGAGAGTTAGGGGAGCAGTTCTTC
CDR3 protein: CASSEYLLARELGEQFF

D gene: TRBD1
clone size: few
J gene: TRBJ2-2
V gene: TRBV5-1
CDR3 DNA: TGCGCCAGCAGCTTGTTGCCAGGGGGTAGCCGGGACACCGGGGAGCTGTTTTTT
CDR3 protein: CASSLLPGGSRDTGELFF

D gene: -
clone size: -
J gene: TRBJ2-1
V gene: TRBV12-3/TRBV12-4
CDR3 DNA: TGTGCCAGCAGTTCCGGGATTTCCGAGTACAATGAGCAGTTCTTC
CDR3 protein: CASSSGISEYNEQFF

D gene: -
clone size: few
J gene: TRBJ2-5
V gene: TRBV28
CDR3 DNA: TGTGCCAGCAGTAACGAGGGCCAGTACTTC
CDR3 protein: CASSNEGQYF

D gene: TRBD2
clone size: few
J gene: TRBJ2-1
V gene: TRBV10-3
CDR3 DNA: TGTGCCATCAGTGAAGTAGCGGGGATGGGAGGTGGTGAGCAGTTCTTC
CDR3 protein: CAISEVAGMGGGEQFF

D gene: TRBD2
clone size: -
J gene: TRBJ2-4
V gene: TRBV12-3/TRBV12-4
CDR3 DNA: TGTGCCAGCACCCCTAGCGGGGTAAAGAACATTCAGTACTTC
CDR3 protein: CASTPSGVKNIQYF

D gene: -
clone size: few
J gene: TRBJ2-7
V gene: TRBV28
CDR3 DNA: TGTGCCAGCAGTTTAATCGGGCGGCCAGGCAACCTCTACGAGCAGTACTTC
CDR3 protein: CASSLIGRPGNLYEQYF

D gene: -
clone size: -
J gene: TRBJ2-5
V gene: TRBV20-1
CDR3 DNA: TGCAGTGCTACTACCGGGGAACGAGCCCAGTACTTC
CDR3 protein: CSATTGERAQYF

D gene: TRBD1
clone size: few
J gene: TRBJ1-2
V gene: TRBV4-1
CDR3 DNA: TGCGCCAGCAGCCAAGGAGGGACAGGGGGCAAGGTTGGCTACACCTTC
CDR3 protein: CASSQGGTGGKVGYTF

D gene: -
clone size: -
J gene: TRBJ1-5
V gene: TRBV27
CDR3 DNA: TGTGCCAGCAGGCAGCCCCAGCATTTT
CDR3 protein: CASRQPQHF

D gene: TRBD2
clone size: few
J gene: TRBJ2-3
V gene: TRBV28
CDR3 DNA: TGTGCCAGCAGTCAAGCGGGGGGAAGGACAGATACGCAGTATTTT
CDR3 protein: CASSQAGGRTDTQYF

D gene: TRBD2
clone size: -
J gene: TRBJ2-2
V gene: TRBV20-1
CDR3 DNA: TGCAGTGCTAAATCCGGGAGGTATACCGGGGAGCTGTTTTTT
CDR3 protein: CSAKSGRYTGELFF

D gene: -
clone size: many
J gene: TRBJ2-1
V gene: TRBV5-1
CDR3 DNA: TGCGCCAGCTCGGTCCGAGCGGCTACCCAACCTAGCTCCTACAATGAGCAGTTCTTC
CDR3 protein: CASSVRAATQPSSYNEQFF

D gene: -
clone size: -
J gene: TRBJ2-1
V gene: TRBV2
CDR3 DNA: TGTGCCAGCAGCAAGGGGGGGTCAGGCAATGAGCAGTTCTTC
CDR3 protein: CASSKGGSGNEQFF

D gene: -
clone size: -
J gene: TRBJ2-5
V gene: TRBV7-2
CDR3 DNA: TGTGCCAGCAGACGGACGTCCCAAGAGACCCAGTACTTC
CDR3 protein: CASRRTSQETQYF

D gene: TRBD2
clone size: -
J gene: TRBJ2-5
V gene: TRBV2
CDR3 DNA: TGTGCCAGCAGTGATAGGCGGGGACTAGGGACCCAGTACTTC
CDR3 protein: CASSDRRGLGTQYF

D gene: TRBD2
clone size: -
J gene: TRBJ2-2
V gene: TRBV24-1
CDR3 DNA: TGTGCCACCAGTGACCGGGGGGAGAGACGGGAGCTGTTTTTT
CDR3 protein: CATSDRGERRELFF

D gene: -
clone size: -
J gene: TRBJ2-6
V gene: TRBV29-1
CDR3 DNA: TGCAGCGTGCGGACGAGGCTCTCTGGGGCCAACGTCCTGACTTTC
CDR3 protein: CSVRTRLSGANVLTF

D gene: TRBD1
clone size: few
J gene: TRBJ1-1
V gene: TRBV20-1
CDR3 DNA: TGCAGTGCAATGGCAGGGGGCGGCGGCACTGAAGCTTTCTTT
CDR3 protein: CSAMAGGGGTEAFF

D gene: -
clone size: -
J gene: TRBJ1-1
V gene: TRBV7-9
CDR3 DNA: TGTGCCAGCAGCCCCAGTGCCACTATGAACACTGAAGCTTTCTTT
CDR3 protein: CASSPSATMNTEAFF

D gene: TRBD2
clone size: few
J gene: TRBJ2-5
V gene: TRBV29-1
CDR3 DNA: TGCAGCGTGGGACTAGCATTAAGGCAAGAGACCCAGTACTTC
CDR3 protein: CSVGLALRQETQYF

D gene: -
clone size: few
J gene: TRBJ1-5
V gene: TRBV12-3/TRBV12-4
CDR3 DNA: TGTGCCAGCAGTCGTCAGGGGTGGCCCAATCAGCCCCAGCATTTT
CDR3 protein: CASSRQGWPNQPQHF

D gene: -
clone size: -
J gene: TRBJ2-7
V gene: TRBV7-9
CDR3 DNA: TGTGCCAGCAGCTCTCCACTAGAGCCGGTCTACGAGCAGTACTTC
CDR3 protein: CASSSPLEPVYEQYF

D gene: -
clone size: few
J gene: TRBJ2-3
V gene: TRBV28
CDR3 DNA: TGTGCCAGCAGTTTCTTCTCGATGGACAGCACAGATACGCAGTATTTT
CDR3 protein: CASSFFSMDSTDTQYF

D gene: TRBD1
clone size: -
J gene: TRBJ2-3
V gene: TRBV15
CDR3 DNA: TGTGCCACCAGCAGAGAGAGGGACAGGGTCACAGATACGCAGTATTTT
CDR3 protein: CATSRERDRVTDTQYF

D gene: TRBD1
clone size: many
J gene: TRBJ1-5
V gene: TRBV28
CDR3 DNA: TGTGCCAGCAGCGACCGACAGGGGGCCTATAGCAATCAGCCCCAGCATTTT
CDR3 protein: CASSDRQGAYSNQPQHF

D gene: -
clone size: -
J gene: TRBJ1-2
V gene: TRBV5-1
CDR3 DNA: TGCGCCAGCAGAGCCGGAGAAGGGAGAGGCTACACCTTC
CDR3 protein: CASRAGEGRGYTF

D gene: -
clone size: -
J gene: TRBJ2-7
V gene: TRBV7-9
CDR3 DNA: TGTGCCAGCAGCTTGTTGGTAAGCGAGCAGTACTTC
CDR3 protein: CASSLLVSEQYF

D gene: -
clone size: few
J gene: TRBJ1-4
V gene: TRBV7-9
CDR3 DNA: TGTGCCAGCAGCTTCTCAGGGTCTAAGGCGGAAAAACTGTTTTTT
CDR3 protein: CASSFSGSKAEKLFF

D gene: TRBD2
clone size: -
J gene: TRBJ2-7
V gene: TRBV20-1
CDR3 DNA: TGCAGTGCACAGGGGACTAGCGGGTGGAGCTCCTACGAGCAGTACTTC
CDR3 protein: CSAQGTSGWSSYEQYF

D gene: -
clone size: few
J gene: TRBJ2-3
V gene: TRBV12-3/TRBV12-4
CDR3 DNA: TGTGCCAGCAGCCCGAACTGGGGCGAGAAAGATACGCAGTATTTT
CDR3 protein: CASSPNWGEKDTQYF

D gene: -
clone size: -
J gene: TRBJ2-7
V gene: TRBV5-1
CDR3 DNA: TGCGCCAGCAGCTTGGGAGGTTTCCTAGTCTCCTACGAGCAGTACTTC
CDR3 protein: CASSLGGFLVSYEQYF

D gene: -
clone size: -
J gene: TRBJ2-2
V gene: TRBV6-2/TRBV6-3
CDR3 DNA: TGTGCCAGCCGATGGGGACGCACGAACACCGGGGAGCTGTTTTTT
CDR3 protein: CASRWGRTNTGELFF

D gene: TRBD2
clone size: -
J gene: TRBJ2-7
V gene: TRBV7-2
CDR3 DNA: TGTGCCAGCAATTCCGCGGGAGTAGGTGAGCAGTACTTC
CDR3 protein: CASNSAGVGEQYF

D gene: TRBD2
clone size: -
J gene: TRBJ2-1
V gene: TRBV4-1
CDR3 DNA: TGCGCCAGCAGCCAAGGGGCAGCGGGGGGGCCTTACAATGAGCAGTTCTTC
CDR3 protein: CASSQGAAGGPYNEQFF

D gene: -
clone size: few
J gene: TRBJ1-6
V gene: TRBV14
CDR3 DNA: TGTGCCAGCAGCCAAGTAGGGGCTTCACCCCTCCACTTT
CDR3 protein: CASSQVGASPLHF

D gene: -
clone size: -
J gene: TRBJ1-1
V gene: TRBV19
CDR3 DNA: TGTGCCAGTAGCAAGGGTCGGACTGAAGCTTTCTTT
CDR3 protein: CASSKGRTEAFF

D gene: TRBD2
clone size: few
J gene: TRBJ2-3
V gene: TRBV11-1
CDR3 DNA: TGTGCCAGCAGCAAGACTAGCGGGGGGGGCTCAGATACGCAGTATTTT
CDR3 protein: CASSKTSGGGSDTQYF

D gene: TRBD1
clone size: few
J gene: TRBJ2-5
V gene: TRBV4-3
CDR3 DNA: TGCGCCAGCAGCCTAGAAAGGGCACTAACAGGGGAGAGAGAGACCCAGTACTTC
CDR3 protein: CASSLERALTGERETQYF

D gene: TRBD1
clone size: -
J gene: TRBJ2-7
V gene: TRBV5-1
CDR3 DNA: TGCGCCAGCAGCTTCGGGGACAGGGAGTTTGGCGAGCAGTACTTC
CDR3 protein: CASSFGDREFGEQYF